One sample yielded the 8 T cell receptor beta chains listed below, sequenced in a study of control samples from healthy donors and cancer patients. Profiled with immunoSEQ multiplex PCR; TCRdb holds only in-frame clones, not every one. Here the sample spans about 85,000 clones, 70% to 90% being singletons. Sequenced sample: blood. The receptors were gathered from a woman aged 55-75 years in good health.

The chain has TRBV29-1 and TRBJ2-7; TRBD2 matches at 7 bases. Per the germline V gene, CDR1 is SQVTM and CDR2 is ANQGSEA. Trimming removed 6 bases from V and 9 bases from J; junction bases left unmatched: 14. The CDR3 has 13 amino acids. The CDR3 nucleotides are TGCAGCGTCGACACCGAGCGGGACCCGGGGCAGTACTTC. This translates into CSVDTERDPGQYF.

The chain uses TRBV15 and TRBJ1-5; perhaps TRBD1 as D (6 bases). CDR3 size: 17 residues. V was pared by 1 base and J by 3 bases, with 16 bases between. Germline loops: CDR1 LNHNV, CDR2 YYDKDF (reference sequence). The CDR3 DNA reads TGTGCCACCAGCAGAGCTCCTGACAGGAGACACAATCAGCCCCAGCATTTT. Translated: CATSRAPDRRHNQPQHF.

The V gene is TRBV6-2 or TRBV6-3, the J gene TRBJ2-5; no clear D gene. The germline V gene has CDR1 MNHEY and CDR2 SVGEGT. Trimming cost V 5 bases and J 5 bases, with 12 bases left between them. This CDR3 spans 13 amino acids. The CDR3 sequence: CASSRLDGETQYF. The CDR3 DNA reads TGTGCCAGCAGTCGACTGGATGGGGAGACCCAGTACTTC.

The CDR3 DNA follows: TGCAGCGTTGTGGGGGATGGGGGCTATGGCTACACCTTC. This encodes CSVVGDGGYGYTF. This chain uses TRBV29-1 with TRBJ1-2; TRBD1 is a possible D gene (5 bases). Germline V gene lookup returns CDR1 SQVTM and CDR2 ANQGSEA. V lost 4 bases and J 4 bases, leaving 13 bases between the germline ends. This CDR3 has 13 amino acids.

The count of this clone is one. This sequence joins TRBV4-2 and TRBJ2-1, with a possible D match to TRBD2 (5 bases). Germline-derived CDR1 and CDR2 are LGHNA and YNFKEQ. V lost 0 bases and J 2 bases, leaving 8 bases between the germline ends. CDR3 size: 15 residues. The CDR3 sequence is CASSQEDGAYNEQFF. DNA of the CDR3: TGTGCCAGCAGCCAAGAGGACGGGGCCTACAATGAGCAGTTCTTC.

The V call is TRBV29-1, the J call TRBJ1-5; 7 bases map to TRBD1. Germline V gene sequence: CDR1 SQVTM, CDR2 ANQGSEA. Losses at the gene ends were 7 bases for V and 7 bases for J; bases not matched to a gene: 10. The CDR3 extends over 13 amino acids. For the CDR3, the DNA is TGCAGCGCGCGGACAGGCCTAGGCCAGCCCCAGCATTTT. Protein product: CSARTGLGQPQHF.

This chain links TRBV5-1 with TRBJ2-4; D gene uncertain. Per germline, CDR1 SGHRS and CDR2 YFSETQ. Trimming shortened V by 2 bases and J by 0 bases, and 6 bases separated the two germline ends. CDR3 length equals 14 residues. The CDR3 coding sequence is TGCGCCAGCAGCTTCAATATAGCCAAAAACATTCAGTACTTC. Its translation is CASSFNIAKNIQYF.

The J gene is TRBJ2-7, the V gene TRBV28; 11 nucleotides line up with TRBD1. Germline loops: CDR1 MDHEN, CDR2 SYDVKM. The CDR3 spans 16 residues. The junction had 8 bases not matched to a gene; V was cut back by 6 bases and J by 1 base. This CDR3 is CASSPAGDRGSYEQYF. The CDR3 DNA follows: TGTGCCAGCAGCCCAGCAGGGGACAGGGGGTCCTACGAGCAGTACTTC.